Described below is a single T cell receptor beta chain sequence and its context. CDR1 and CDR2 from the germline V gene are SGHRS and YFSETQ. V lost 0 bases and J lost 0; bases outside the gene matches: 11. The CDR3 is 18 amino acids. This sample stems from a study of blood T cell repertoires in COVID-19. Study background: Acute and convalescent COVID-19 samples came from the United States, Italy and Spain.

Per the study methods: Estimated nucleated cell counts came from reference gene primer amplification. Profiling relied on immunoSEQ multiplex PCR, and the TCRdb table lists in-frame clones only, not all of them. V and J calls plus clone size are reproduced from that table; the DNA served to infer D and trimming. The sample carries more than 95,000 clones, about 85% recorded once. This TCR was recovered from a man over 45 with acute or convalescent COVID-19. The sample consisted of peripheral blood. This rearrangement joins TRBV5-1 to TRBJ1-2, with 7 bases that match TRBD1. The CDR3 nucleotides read TGCGCCAGCAGCTTGGAATCGACAGGGCGTACATCTAACTATGGCTACACCTTC. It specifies CASSLESTGRTSNYGYTF.